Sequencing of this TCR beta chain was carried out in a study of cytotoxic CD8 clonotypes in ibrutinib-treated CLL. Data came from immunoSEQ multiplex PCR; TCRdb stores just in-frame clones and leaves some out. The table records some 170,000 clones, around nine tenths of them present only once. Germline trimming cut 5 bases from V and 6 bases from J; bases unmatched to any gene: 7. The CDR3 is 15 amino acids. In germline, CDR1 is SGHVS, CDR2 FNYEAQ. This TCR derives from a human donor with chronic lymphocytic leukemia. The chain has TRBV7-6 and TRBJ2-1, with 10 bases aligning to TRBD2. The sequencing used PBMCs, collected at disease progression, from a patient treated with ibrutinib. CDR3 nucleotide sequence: TGTGCCAGCAGCCAAGGGACTAGCGTGTTCAATGAGCAGTTCTTC. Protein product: CASSQGTSVFNEQFF. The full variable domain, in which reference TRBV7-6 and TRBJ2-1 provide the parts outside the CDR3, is GAGVSQSPRYKVTKRGQDVALRCDPISGHVSLYWYRQALGQGPEFLTYFNYEAQQDKSGLPNDRFSAERPEGSISTLTIQRTEQRDSAMYRCASSQGTSVFNEQFFGPGTRLTVL.